This entry describes one T cell receptor (beta chain). The antigen remains unidentified. The data derive from a study of T cell repertoires in ileal Crohn's disease. TCRdb's copy holds only in-frame clones and misses some; the assay was immunoSEQ multiplex PCR. The sample contains about 15,000 clones, around 60% of which appear only once. Study-wide results and limits: Clonal expansions were more frequent in active smokers than non-smokers at surgery.

Trimming removed 10 bases from V and 4 bases from J, with 15 bases in between. CDR3 length equals 13 residues. Germline V gene data show CDR1 as SNHLY and CDR2 as FYNNEI. The sequencing input was ileal tissue. This receptor was identified in an adult with Crohn's disease. The rearrangement uses TRBV2 and TRBJ2-3, with D maybe TRBD2 (5 bases). CDR3 protein: CATRGGQADTQYF. The DNA for the CDR3 is TGTGCCACACGAGGAGGCCAGGCAGATACGCAGTATTTT.